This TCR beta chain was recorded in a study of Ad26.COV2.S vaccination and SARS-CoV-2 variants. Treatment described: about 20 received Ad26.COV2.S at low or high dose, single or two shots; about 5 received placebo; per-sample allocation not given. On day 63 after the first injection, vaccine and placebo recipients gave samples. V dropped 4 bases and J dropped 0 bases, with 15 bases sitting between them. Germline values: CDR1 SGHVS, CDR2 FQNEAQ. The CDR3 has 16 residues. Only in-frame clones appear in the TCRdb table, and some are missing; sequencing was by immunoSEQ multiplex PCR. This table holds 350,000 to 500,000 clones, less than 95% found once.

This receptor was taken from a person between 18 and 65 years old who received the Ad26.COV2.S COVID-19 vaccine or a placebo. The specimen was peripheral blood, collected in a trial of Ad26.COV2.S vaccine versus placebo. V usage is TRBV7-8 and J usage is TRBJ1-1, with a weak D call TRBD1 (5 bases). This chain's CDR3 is CASSSVAGTMNTEAFF. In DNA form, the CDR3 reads TGTGCCAGCAGCTCCGTCGCCGGGACGATGAACACTGAAGCTTTCTTT. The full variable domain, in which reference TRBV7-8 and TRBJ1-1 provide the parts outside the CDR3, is GAGVSQSPRYKVAKRGQDVALRCDPISGHVSLFWYQQALGQGPEFLTYFQNEAQLDKSGLPSDRFFAERPEGSVSTLKIQRTQQEDSAVYLCASSSVAGTMNTEAFFGQGTRLTVV.